The T cell receptor beta chain described here comes from a study of cytomegalovirus exposure and HLA in healthy donors. Regarding the study as a whole: The authors excluded some V segments, including TRBV6-2 and TRBV6-3, as indistinguishable. The CMV antigen specificity of a few CMV-associated chains was confirmed through in vitro analysis.

Worth noting for this clone: What it binds is unknown.

The CDR3 runs 17 residues. The trim removed 0 bases at V and 10 bases at J, leaving 12 bases unmatched. The germline gives CDR1 SGHTA, CDR2 FQGNSA. PCR primers comprised 60 Vbeta and 13 Jbeta primers. Only in-frame clones appear in the TCRdb table, and some are missing; sequencing was by immunoSEQ multiplex PCR. The data contain approximately 170,000 clones, roughly 74% of them seen just once; the ten biggest clones take up 4.9%. The origin of this receptor is a male donor in good health and CMV-seronegative. Source material: PBMCs. This chain links TRBV7-2 with TRBJ2-1; TRBD2 agrees at 10 bases. The CDR3 DNA reads TGTGCCAGCAGCTTAGCGACAGGACTAGCGGCTATATGGGAGCAGTTCTTC. It yields the protein CASSLATGLAAIWEQFF.